Detailed here is one T cell receptor beta chain. The antigen it binds to is not known. Per-nucleotide qualities are absent, and no much larger clonotype sits a single base away. The immunoSEQ Assay, a bias-controlled multiplex PCR, was used to amplify TCRbeta CDR3 regions from genomic DNA. From the authors' description of their analysis: The number of nucleated cells in each sample was estimated from the amplification of reference gene primers within the assay. To quantify the absolute abundance of each unique TCRbeta CDR3 rearrangement, sequence reads were collapsed and filtered. For each sample, productive Simpson clonality was calculated as the square root of Simpson's diversity index across productive rearrangements. The immuneACCESS repertoire file appears here via TCRdb, limited to in-frame rearrangements. These files lack a portion of the clones; in checked studies, under half of the deficit traces to unresolved V genes, and the cause of the others is not known. The V and J calls and clone size come from that table; D and trimming were worked out from the DNA. Here the sample has 95,000 to 110,000 clones; around 88% occur a single time. Of the sample, about 3% is held by the ten largest clones.

This entry comes from a study of blood T cell repertoires in COVID-19 (TCRdb year 2020). For context, the study as a whole: The collaborator samples originated in the United States, Italy and Spain and spanned the acute and convalescent phases of COVID-19. Nearly every sample came with metadata listing a de-identified subject ID, COVID-19 status, age in years and sex. The samples were drawn from the first 160 participants of the ongoing ImmuneRACE study and from some 1,300 subjects provided by 6 global collaborators. The prospective study material was composed of cDNA or gDNA derived from T cells, B-cell-depleted T cells, or PBMCs. Subjects who had been exposed to COVID-19, were actively infected with it, or had recovered from it provided the deeply sampled blood TCRbeta repertoires that made up the dataset. The repertoires were made available in a free public database intended to serve as a resource for research on the immune response to SARS-CoV-2. HLA class I and class II types, where available, came from metadata supplied by the sample provider rather than from assay-based typing.

Collaborating institutions collected whole blood in K2EDTA tubes following their own protocols. For TCRbeta analysis, collaborators shipped samples as frozen whole blood, isolated PBMCs, or DNA extracted from either of those sample types. From the cysteine through the phenylalanine, the CDR3 covers 14 amino acids. Only the CDR3 portion is preserved as DNA: 42 bases, with reading frame beginning at the first base. Deletion took 0 bases off V and 3 bases off J, with a span of 5 bases between the germline ends. The germline V gene (reference sequence) provides CDR1 SSHAT and CDR2 FNYEAQ. Overall results and qualifications from the work: The amount of clinical and demographic metadata varied by source and participant and was provided uncurated.

The receptor was isolated from a human donor in a cohort sampled during active COVID-19. The V gene is TRBV7-7 and the J gene is TRBJ2-2; TRBD1 might be the D gene, on 5 matching bases. Specimen: peripheral blood. The sequenced DNA is TGTGCCAGCAGCTTAGCGGGGCACACCGGGGAGCTGTTTTTT. Its amino acids are CASSLAGHTGELFF.